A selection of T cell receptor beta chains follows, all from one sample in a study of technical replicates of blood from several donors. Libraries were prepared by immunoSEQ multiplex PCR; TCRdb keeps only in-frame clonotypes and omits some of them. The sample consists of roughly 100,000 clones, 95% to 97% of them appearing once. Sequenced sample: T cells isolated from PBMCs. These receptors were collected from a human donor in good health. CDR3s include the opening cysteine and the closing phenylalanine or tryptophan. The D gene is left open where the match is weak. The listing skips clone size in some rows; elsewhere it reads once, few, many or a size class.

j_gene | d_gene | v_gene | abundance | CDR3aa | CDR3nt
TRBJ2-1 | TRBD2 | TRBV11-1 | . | CASSSERGDNEQFF | TGTGCCAGCAGCTCTGAGCGGGGGGACAATGAGCAGTTCTTC
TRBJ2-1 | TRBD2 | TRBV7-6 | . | CASSSPGLASSYNEQFF | TGTGCCAGCAGTTCCCCGGGACTAGCGTCCTCCTACAATGAGCAGTTCTTC
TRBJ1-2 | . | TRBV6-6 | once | CASSPGGQGGYTF | TGTGCCAGCAGTCCCGGGGGTCAGGGAGGCTACACCTTC
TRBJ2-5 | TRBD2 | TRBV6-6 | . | CASSYQGLAGEETQYF | TGTGCCAGCAGTTACCAGGGACTAGCGGGAGAGGAGACCCAGTACTTC
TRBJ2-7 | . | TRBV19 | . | CASSSTAAAYEQYF | TGTGCCAGTAGTAGCACAGCTGCAGCCTACGAGCAGTACTTC
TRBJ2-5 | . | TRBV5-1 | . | CASSPRQVPETQYF | TGCGCCAGCAGCCCAAGACAGGTACCGGAGACCCAGTACTTC
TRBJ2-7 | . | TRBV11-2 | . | CASSLAAGGGYEQYF | TGTGCCAGCAGCTTAGCGGCAGGGGGAGGATACGAGCAGTACTTC
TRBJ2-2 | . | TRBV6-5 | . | CASSYSPAGELFF | TGTGCCAGCAGTTACTCGCCGGCCGGGGAGCTGTTTTTT
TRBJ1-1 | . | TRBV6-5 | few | CASSADSHTEAFF | TGTGCCAGCAGTGCAGACTCTCACACTGAAGCTTTCTTT
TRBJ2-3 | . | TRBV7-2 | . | CASSFSSTDTQYF | TGTGCCAGCAGCTTTAGTAGCACAGATACGCAGTATTTT
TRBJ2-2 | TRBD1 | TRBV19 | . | CASRGQGFTGELFF | TGTGCCAGTAGAGGACAGGGATTCACCGGGGAGCTGTTTTTT
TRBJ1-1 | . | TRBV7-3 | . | CASSQTLNTEAFF | TGTGCCAGCAGCCAGACATTGAACACTGAAGCTTTCTTT
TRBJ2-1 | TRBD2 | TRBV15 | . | CATRMDGSGAYNEQFF | TGTGCCACCAGGATGGACGGGAGCGGGGCCTACAATGAGCAGTTCTTC
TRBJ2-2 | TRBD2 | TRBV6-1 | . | CASSEYGTSGHTGELFF | TGTGCCAGCAGTGAATATGGGACTAGCGGGCACACCGGGGAGCTGTTTTTT
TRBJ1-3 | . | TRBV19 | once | CASSIDRGSGNTIYF | TGTGCCAGTAGTATAGACCGGGGATCTGGAAACACCATATATTTT
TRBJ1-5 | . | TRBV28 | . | CASRRDFNQPQHF | TGTGCCAGCAGACGGGACTTCAATCAGCCCCAGCATTTT
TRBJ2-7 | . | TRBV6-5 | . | CASREQGKVYEQYF | TGTGCCAGCAGGGAACAGGGCAAAGTTTACGAGCAGTACTTC
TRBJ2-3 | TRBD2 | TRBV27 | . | CASSLHSGTTDTQYF | TGTGCCAGCAGCCTTCACAGCGGGACCACAGATACGCAGTATTTT
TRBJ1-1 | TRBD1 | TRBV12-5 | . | CASGLDHISSGGEFLNTEAFF | TGTGCTAGTGGTTTGGACCACATATCATCAGGGGGCGAGTTTCTAAACACTGAAGCTTTCTTT
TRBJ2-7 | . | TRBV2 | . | CASSVQAGGYEQYF | TGTGCCAGCAGTGTTCAAGCGGGCGGTTACGAGCAGTACTTC
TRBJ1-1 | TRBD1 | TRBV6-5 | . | CASSFDRGPSTEAFF | TGTGCCAGCAGTTTTGACAGGGGGCCTAGCACTGAAGCTTTCTTT
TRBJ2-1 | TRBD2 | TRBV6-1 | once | CASSDEREVNNEQFF | TGTGCCAGCAGTGATGAACGGGAGGTGAATAATGAGCAGTTCTTC
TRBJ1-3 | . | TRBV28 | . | CATLDSAGNTIYF | TGTGCCACTCTGGACAGTGCTGGAAACACCATATATTTT
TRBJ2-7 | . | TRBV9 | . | CASSVAGGAREQYF | TGTGCCAGCAGCGTAGCGGGTGGGGCTCGCGAGCAGTACTTC
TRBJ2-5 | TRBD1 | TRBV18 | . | CASSPRTGEETQYF | TGTGCCAGCTCACCCAGGACAGGGGAAGAGACCCAGTACTTC
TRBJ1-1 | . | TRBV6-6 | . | CASILPTGTLTEAFF | TGTGCCAGCATCTTACCCACAGGGACACTCACTGAAGCTTTCTTT
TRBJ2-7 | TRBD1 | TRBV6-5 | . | CASSYGGQAYEQYF | TGTGCCAGCAGTTACGGGGGACAGGCCTACGAGCAGTACTTC
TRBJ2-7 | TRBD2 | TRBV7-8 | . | CASSTAGTSGSSYEQYF | TGTGCCAGCAGCACCGCCGGGACTAGCGGATCATCCTACGAGCAGTACTTC
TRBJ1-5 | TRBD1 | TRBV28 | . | CAIKKVLTGRQPQHF | TGTGCCATTAAGAAGGTTCTGACAGGGCGTCAGCCCCAGCATTTT
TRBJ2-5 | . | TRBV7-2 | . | CASSPSSGPGETQYF | TGTGCCAGCAGCCCCTCTTCAGGGCCTGGGGAGACCCAGTACTTC
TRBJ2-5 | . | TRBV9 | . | CASSVEGTRRETQYF | TGTGCCAGCAGCGTAGAGGGGACTCGACGGGAGACCCAGTACTTC
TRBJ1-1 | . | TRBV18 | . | CASSPSDSRMIEAFF | TGTGCCAGCTCACCATCGGACAGTCGTATGATCGAAGCTTTCTTT
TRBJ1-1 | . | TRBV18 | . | CASSPERFLMNTEAFF | TGTGCCAGCTCACCAGAGAGATTTCTCATGAACACTGAAGCTTTCTTT
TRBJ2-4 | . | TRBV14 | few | CASSQDLGSQGLNIQYF | TGTGCCAGCAGCCAAGATCTAGGAAGTCAGGGGTTGAACATTCAGTACTTC
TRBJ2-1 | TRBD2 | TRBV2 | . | CASSGSLAGRDEQFF | TGTGCCAGCAGTGGATCGCTAGCGGGAAGAGATGAGCAGTTCTTC
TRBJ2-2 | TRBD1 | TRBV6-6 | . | CASSPRTGTGELFF | TGTGCCAGCAGTCCCAGGACAGGAACCGGGGAGCTGTTTTTT
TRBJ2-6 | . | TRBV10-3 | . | CAITGSGANVLTF | TGTGCCATTACAGGGTCTGGGGCCAACGTCCTGACTTTC
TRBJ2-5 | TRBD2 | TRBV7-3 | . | CASSLDGGKTQYF | TGTGCCAGCAGCTTAGACGGGGGGAAGACCCAGTACTTC
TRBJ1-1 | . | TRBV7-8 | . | CASSPMPTAGVTEAFF | TGTGCCAGCAGCCCCATGCCCACGGCAGGGGTGACTGAAGCTTTCTTT
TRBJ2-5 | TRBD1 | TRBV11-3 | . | CASRSQGAGETQYF | TGTGCCAGCAGATCTCAGGGGGCCGGTGAGACCCAGTACTTC
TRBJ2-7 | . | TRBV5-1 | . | CASSLEGGYEQYF | TGCGCCAGCAGCTTGGAAGGGGGCTACGAGCAGTACTTC
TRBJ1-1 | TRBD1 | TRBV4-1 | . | CASSQVAPTGGSSSEAFF | TGCGCCAGCAGCCAAGTCGCCCCCACAGGGGGATCAAGTTCTGAAGCTTTCTTT
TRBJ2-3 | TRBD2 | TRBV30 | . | CAWSELAGTTDTQYF | TGTGCCTGGAGTGAACTAGCGGGGACCACAGATACGCAGTATTTT
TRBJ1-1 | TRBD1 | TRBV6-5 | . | CASSYPIGGGSTEAFF | TGTGCCAGCAGTTACCCCATAGGAGGGGGCTCAACTGAAGCTTTCTTT
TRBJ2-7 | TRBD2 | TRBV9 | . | CASSPTSAVSYEQYF | TGTGCCAGCAGCCCGACTAGCGCCGTCTCCTACGAGCAGTACTTC
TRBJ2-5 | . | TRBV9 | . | CASSVLGQNQETQYF | TGTGCCAGCAGCGTCTTAGGACAGAATCAAGAGACCCAGTACTTC
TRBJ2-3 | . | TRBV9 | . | CASSVVGELETDTQYF | TGTGCCAGCAGCGTAGTCGGGGAGCTTGAAACAGATACGCAGTATTTT
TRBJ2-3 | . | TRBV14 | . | CASSRTGFPTDTQYF | TGTGCCAGCAGCCGAACGGGGTTCCCCACAGATACGCAGTATTTT
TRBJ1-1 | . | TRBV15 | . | CATSRERPGVTEAFF | TGTGCCACCAGCAGAGAGAGGCCAGGGGTCACTGAAGCTTTCTTT
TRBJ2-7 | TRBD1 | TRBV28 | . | CASSLPRDRGHEQYF | TGTGCCAGCAGTTTACCACGGGACAGGGGCCACGAGCAGTACTTC
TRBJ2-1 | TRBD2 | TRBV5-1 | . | CASSPYLTSGTYNEQFF | TGCGCCAGCAGCCCCTATCTGACTAGCGGAACCTACAATGAGCAGTTCTTC
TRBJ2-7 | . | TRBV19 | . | CASSIKSARSVSYEQYF | TGTGCCAGTAGTATTAAGTCGGCGCGGAGTGTCTCCTACGAGCAGTACTTC
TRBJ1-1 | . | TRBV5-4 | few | CASRTTGKTEAFF | TGTGCCAGCAGGACTACAGGGAAGACTGAAGCTTTCTTT